The following is a T cell receptor (beta chain) sequence with its context. V was cut by 8 bases and J by 4 bases, with 11 bases left in between. CDR3 length: 13 residues. The V gene's germline CDR1 is SNHLY and CDR2 FYNNEI. This sample was included in a study of cytomegalovirus exposure and HLA in healthy donors. PCR primers comprised 60 Vbeta and 13 Jbeta primers. Method: immunoSEQ multiplex PCR; TCRdb's copy keeps in-frame clones and lacks some. Of about 110,000 clones in the sample, around 86% were seen once. This chain joins TRBV2 and TRBJ1-4; D call uncertain. Sequencing was done on a sample of PBMCs. The sequence was obtained from a woman aged 30 to 39 in good health and CMV-seronegative. CDR3 DNA: TGTGCCAGCGGAGGGTTCGGTAATGAAAAACTGTTTTTT. Translated: CASGGFGNEKLFF.